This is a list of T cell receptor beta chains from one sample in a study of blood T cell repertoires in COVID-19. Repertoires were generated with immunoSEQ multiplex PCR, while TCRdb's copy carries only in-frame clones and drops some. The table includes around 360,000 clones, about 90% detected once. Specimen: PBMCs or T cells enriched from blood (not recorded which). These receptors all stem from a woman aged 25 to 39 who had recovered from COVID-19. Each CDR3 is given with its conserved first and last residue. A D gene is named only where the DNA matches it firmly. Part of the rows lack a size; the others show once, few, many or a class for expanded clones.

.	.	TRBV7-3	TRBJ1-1	TGTGCCAGCAGCTTAGGCAAGAACACTGAAGCTTTCTTT	CASSLGKNTEAFF
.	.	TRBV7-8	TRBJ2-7	TGTGCCAGCAGCTTCGCGGGCGGGACAGTACGTGGGGAGCAGTACTTC	CASSFAGGTVRGEQYF
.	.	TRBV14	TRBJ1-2	TGTGCCAGCAGCGCAACTCAGGACAGAGACTATGGCTACACCTTC	CASSATQDRDYGYTF
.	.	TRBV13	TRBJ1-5	TGTGCCAGCAGCTCCAACAGGGACGGGCAGCCCCAGCATTTT	CASSSNRDGQPQHF
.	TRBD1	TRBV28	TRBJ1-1	TGTGCCAGCGTCTCGGGACAGCGGAACACTGAAGCTTTCTTT	CASVSGQRNTEAFF
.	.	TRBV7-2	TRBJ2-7	TGTGCCAGCAGCTTAGCCGGGACAACCTCCTACGAGCAGTACTTC	CASSLAGTTSYEQYF
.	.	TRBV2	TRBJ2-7	TGTGCCAGCAGTCTGCAGGGGATGCTGGACGAGCAGTACTTC	CASSLQGMLDEQYF
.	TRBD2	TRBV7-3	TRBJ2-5	TGTGCCAGCAGCTTAAGCGGGGGGCCCCAAGAGACCCAGTACTTC	CASSLSGGPQETQYF
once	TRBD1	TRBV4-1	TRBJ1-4	TGCGCCAGCAGCCCATCCGGGACAGATTTTGAAAAACTGTTTTTT	CASSPSGTDFEKLFF
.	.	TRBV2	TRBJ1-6	TGTGCCAGCAAACCACAGGGTGGGAATTCACCCCTCCACTTT	CASKPQGGNSPLHF
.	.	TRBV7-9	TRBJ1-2	TGTGCCAGCAGCTTAGACAGGGAATCTGGCTACACCTTC	CASSLDRESGYTF
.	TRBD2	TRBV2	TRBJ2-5	TGTGCCAGCAGCCCTAGCGGGGGGCCGTACGAGCAGACCCAGTACTTC	CASSPSGGPYEQTQYF
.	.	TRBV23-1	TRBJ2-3	TGCGCCAGCAGTCTGCGAAGCACAGATACGCAGTATTTT	CASSLRSTDTQYF
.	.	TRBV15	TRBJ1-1	TGTGCCACCAGCAGAGATCTGTCCCTTCCTGAAGCTTTCTTT	CATSRDLSLPEAFF
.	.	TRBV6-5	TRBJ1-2	TGTGCCAGCAGTTACTCACCTAGCGAGAACTATGGCTACACCTTC	CASSYSPSENYGYTF
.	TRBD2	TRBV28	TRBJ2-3	TGTGCCAGCATCGAGGGACTAGCGGGAAAGGCTAGCACAGATACGCAGTATTTT	CASIEGLAGKASTDTQYF
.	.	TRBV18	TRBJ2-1	TGTGCCAGCTCCGACAGAAGGTTCGACAATGAGCAGTTCTTC	CASSDRRFDNEQFF
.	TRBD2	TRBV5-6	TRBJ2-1	TGTGCCAGCAGCTTTAGGTCTAGCGGAGCCTTCGCCTACAATGAGCAGTTCTTC	CASSFRSSGAFAYNEQFF
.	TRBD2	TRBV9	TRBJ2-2	TGTGCCAGCAGCGTAGGAGCTAGCGGGAGAGCAGGCACCGGGGAGCTGTTTTTT	CASSVGASGRAGTGELFF
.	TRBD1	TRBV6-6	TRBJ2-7	TGTGCCAGCAGTTACTCGTCTCAGGGGGCGGGGGAGCAGTACTTC	CASSYSSQGAGEQYF
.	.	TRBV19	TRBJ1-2	TGTGCCAGTAGCCCCGGTTCGGGGGACTTACGGGGCTACACCTTC	CASSPGSGDLRGYTF
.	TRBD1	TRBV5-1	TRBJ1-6	TGCGCCAGCAGCCCGGGACAGGAAGGGTGGATCCTCCACTTT	CASSPGQEGWILHF
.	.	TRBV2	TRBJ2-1	TGTGCCAGCAGTGACTTTGGGCAGGGAAACAATGAGCAGTTCTTC	CASSDFGQGNNEQFF
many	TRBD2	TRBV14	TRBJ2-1	TGTGCCAGCAGCAAAGGGATCGGCGGACTAGCGGGAATGAATGAGCAGTTCTTC	CASSKGIGGLAGMNEQFF
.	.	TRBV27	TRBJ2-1	TGTGCCAGCAGTTTGGGGGCAGGGTGGCGCAATGAGCAGTTCTTC	CASSLGAGWRNEQFF
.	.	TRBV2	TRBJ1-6	TGTGCCAGCAAGGAGGACGGTGGGAATTCACCCCTCCACTTT	CASKEDGGNSPLHF
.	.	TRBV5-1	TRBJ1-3	TGCGCCAGCAGCTTGGGGCAGGGGTTAGGAAACACCATATATTTT	CASSLGQGLGNTIYF
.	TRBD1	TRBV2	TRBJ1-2	TGTGCCAGCAGTTACCAGACAGGGGAGTACCCCACTGGCTACACCTTC	CASSYQTGEYPTGYTF